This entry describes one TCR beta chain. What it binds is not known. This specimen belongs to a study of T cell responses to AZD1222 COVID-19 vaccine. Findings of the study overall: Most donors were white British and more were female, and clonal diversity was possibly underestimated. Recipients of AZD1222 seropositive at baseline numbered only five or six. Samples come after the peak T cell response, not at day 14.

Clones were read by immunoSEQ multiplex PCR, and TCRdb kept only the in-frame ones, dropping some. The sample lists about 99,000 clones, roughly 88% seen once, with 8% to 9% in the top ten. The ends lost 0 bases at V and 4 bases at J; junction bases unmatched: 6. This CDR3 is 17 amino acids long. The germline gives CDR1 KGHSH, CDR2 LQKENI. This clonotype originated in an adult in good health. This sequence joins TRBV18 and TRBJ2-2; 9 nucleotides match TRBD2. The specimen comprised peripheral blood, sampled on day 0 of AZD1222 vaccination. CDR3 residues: CASSPPNSGRRTGELFF. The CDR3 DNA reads TGTGCCAGCTCACCACCTAACAGCGGGAGGCGCACCGGGGAGCTGTTTTTT.